This T cell receptor (beta chain) was sequenced in a study of blood T cell repertoires in COVID-19. Study context: Specimens from acute and convalescent COVID-19 originated in the United States, Italy and Spain. T cells, B-cell-depleted T cells, or PBMCs supplied cDNA or gDNA.

This clone is a singleton in its sample. The CDR3 extends over 18 amino acids. Germline V gene lookup returns CDR1 LGHDT and CDR2 YNNKEL (reference sequence). V lost 3 bases, J lost 0 bases, and 12 bases stayed unmatched. Profiled with immunoSEQ multiplex PCR; TCRdb holds only in-frame clones, not every one. The repertoire holds about 120,000 clones, roughly 85% seen once, with 25% to 30% in the top ten. This clonotype was sampled from a woman of 80 years or more with acute or convalescent COVID-19. The J gene is TRBJ2-7, the V gene TRBV3-1 (or the pseudogene TRBV3-2); 9 positions match TRBD1. The specimen sequenced was peripheral blood. The CDR3 region has the DNA TGTGCCAGCAGCCATAAAGAGGATCGGGACAGGGACTCCTACGAGCAGTACTTC. Protein product: CASSHKEDRDRDSYEQYF.